The rows below give T cell receptor beta chains drawn from one sample of a study of cytomegalovirus exposure and HLA in healthy donors. Repertoires were generated with immunoSEQ multiplex PCR, while TCRdb's copy carries only in-frame clones and drops some. The data contain under 110,000 clones, roughly 90% of them singletons. Sequencing was performed on PBMCs. The receptor set was obtained from a woman under 30 in good health and CMV-seropositive. The CDR3 runs from the conserved cysteine through the conserved F or W. D genes are given only for firm matches. Part of the rows lack a size; the others show once, few, many or a class for expanded clones.

>TRBD1|TRBJ1-5|TRBV6-5|-
CASSRGTGVNQPQHF
TGTGCCAGCAGCAGAGGGACAGGGGTCAATCAGCCCCAGCATTTT
>TRBD2|TRBJ2-3|TRBV9|-
CASSVSGGSTDTQYF
TGTGCCAGCAGCGTTAGCGGGGGGAGCACAGATACGCAGTATTTT
>-|TRBJ2-7|TRBV21-1|-
CASSKTQDRDYEQYF
TGTGCCAGCAGCAAGACGCAGGACAGGGACTACGAGCAGTACTTC
>-|TRBJ2-3|TRBV6-1|-
CASRPQGYTDTQYF
TGTGCCAGCAGACCGCAGGGGTACACAGATACGCAGTATTTT
>-|TRBJ2-4|TRBV7-2|-
CASSLDGAGAGVNIQYF
TGTGCCAGCAGCTTAGATGGGGCAGGGGCCGGGGTAAACATTCAGTACTTC
>TRBD1|TRBJ2-7|TRBV23-1|-
CASSQSLAGGIDEQYF
TGCGCCAGCAGTCAATCGCTGGCAGGGGGCATTGACGAGCAGTACTTC
>-|TRBJ2-1|TRBV5-1|-
CASSLVTSGYNEQFF
TGCGCCAGCAGCTTGGTTACCAGTGGCTACAATGAGCAGTTCTTC
>TRBD1|TRBJ1-2|TRBV9|once
CASSPRQGDYGYTF
TGTGCCAGCAGCCCACGACAGGGGGACTATGGCTACACCTTC
>TRBD1|TRBJ2-1|TRBV25-1|-
CASSQSGGQYNEQFF
TGTGCCAGCAGTCAAAGTGGGGGACAGTACAATGAGCAGTTCTTC
>-|TRBJ1-1|TRBV13|once
CASSFQVVGTEAFF
TGTGCCAGCAGCTTCCAGGTCGTCGGGACAGAAGCTTTCTTT
>TRBD1|TRBJ1-3|TRBV4-3|-
CASSQDAQGTTIYF
TGCGCCAGCAGCCAAGACGCACAGGGGACCACCATATATTTT
>TRBD2|TRBJ2-2|TRBV19|-
CASSFLAANTGELFF
TGTGCCAGTAGCTTTCTAGCGGCGAACACCGGGGAGCTGTTTTTT
>TRBD1|TRBJ1-1|TRBV6-5|-
CASSKTGENTEAFF
TGTGCCAGCAGTAAGACAGGGGAGAACACTGAAGCTTTCTTT
>TRBD2|TRBJ2-1|TRBV9|-
CASSHGTSGGALNEQFF
TGTGCCAGCAGCCACGGGACTAGCGGGGGGGCCCTCAATGAGCAGTTCTTC
>-|TRBJ2-2|TRBV7-2|-
CASSPQGTGELFF
TGTGCCAGCAGCCCCCAGGGGACCGGGGAGCTGTTTTTT
>TRBD2|TRBJ2-3|TRBV7-9|-
CASSLVGGGAVTDTQYF
TGTGCCAGCAGCTTAGTCGGCGGGGGGGCCGTCACAGATACGCAGTATTTT
>-|TRBJ1-4|TRBV7-2|-
CASSLGGVGTTNEKLFF
TGTGCCAGCAGCTTAGGGGGAGTGGGTACAACTAATGAAAAACTGTTTTTT
>TRBD1|TRBJ1-2|TRBV28|-
CASSYGTGYGYTF
TGTGCCAGCAGTTACGGGACAGGCTATGGCTACACCTTC
>TRBD1|TRBJ2-5|TRBV19|-
CASSRDRQGVGETQYF
TGTGCCAGTAGCCGAGACAGACAGGGGGTGGGAGAGACCCAGTACTTC
>-|TRBJ2-5|TRBV6-5|-
CASSYSSIVNKETQYF
TGTGCCAGCAGTTACTCCTCTATCGTGAATAAAGAGACCCAGTACTTC
>TRBD1|TRBJ1-2|TRBV5-4|-
CASSLWQGTGRGYTF
TGTGCCAGCAGCTTGTGGCAGGGGACAGGGAGAGGCTACACCTTC
>-|TRBJ1-1|TRBV10-2|-
CASSYNRAGTEAFF
TGCGCCAGCAGTTACAACAGGGCTGGCACTGAAGCTTTCTTT
>-|TRBJ1-5|TRBV28|-
CASSLVPTLVFSNQPQHF
TGTGCCAGCAGTCTGGTCCCAACTCTGGTTTTTAGCAATCAGCCCCAGCATTTT
>-|TRBJ1-4|TRBV11-2|-
CASSSWGGEEKLFF
TGTGCCAGCAGCTCTTGGGGCGGCGAGGAAAAACTGTTTTTT
>-|TRBJ2-1|TRBV4-2|-
CASSQGGGDEQFF
TGTGCCAGCAGCCAAGGAGGCGGGGATGAGCAGTTCTTC
>TRBD1|TRBJ2-7|TRBV19|-
CASSTLGQGDEQYF
TGTGCCAGTAGTACCTTGGGACAGGGAGACGAGCAGTACTTC
>-|TRBJ1-2|TRBV29-1|few
CSVELDYGYTF
TGCAGCGTTGAACTCGACTATGGCTACACCTTC
>-|TRBJ1-4|TRBV28|-
CASSEPGTPRVEKLFF
TGTGCCAGCAGTGAACCCGGGACACCCAGGGTTGAAAAACTGTTTTTT
>-|TRBJ2-7|TRBV7-8|-
CASSLASDNYEQYF
TGTGCCAGCAGCTTAGCCAGTGATAACTACGAGCAGTACTTC
>-|TRBJ1-1|TRBV19|-
CASSPKTAVLMNTEAFF
TGTGCCAGTAGTCCGAAAACGGCGGTCTTAATGAACACTGAAGCTTTCTTT
>-|TRBJ2-1|TRBV23-1|-
CASSLLTGNEQFF
TGCGCCAGCAGTCTCCTAACGGGCAATGAGCAGTTCTTC
>-|TRBJ2-1|TRBV15|-
CATSREGPGVRGSYNEQFF
TGTGCCACCAGCAGAGAAGGCCCAGGGGTGAGGGGGAGTTACAATGAGCAGTTCTTC
>TRBD1|TRBJ1-2|TRBV6-1|-
CASVGTGGNYGYTF
TGTGCCAGCGTAGGGACAGGGGGCAACTATGGCTACACCTTC
>TRBD1|TRBJ1-2|TRBV7-9|-
CASKKTGTGDYNYGYTF
TGTGCCAGCAAAAAAACCGGGACAGGAGATTATAACTATGGCTACACCTTC
>-|TRBJ1-1|TRBV9|-
CASSADSSYTEAFF
TGTGCCAGCAGCGCTGACAGCTCGTACACTGAAGCTTTCTTT
>-|TRBJ1-3|TRBV10-3|-
CAISESGGGPGNTIYF
TGTGCCATCAGTGAGTCCGGCGGCGGCCCTGGAAACACCATATATTTT
>-|TRBJ1-5|TRBV27|-
CASSFGGIGNQPQHF
TGTGCCAGCAGTTTCGGGGGGATCGGCAATCAGCCCCAGCATTTT
>-|TRBJ1-5|TRBV28|-
CASSLNRDQPQHF
TGTGCCAGCAGTCTTAATCGGGATCAGCCCCAGCATTTT
>-|TRBJ1-1|TRBV27|-
CASLSAGTEAFF
TGTGCCAGTCTTTCGGCCGGGACTGAAGCTTTCTTT
>TRBD2|TRBJ2-1|TRBV9|-
CASSILAGTGNEQFF
TGTGCCAGCAGCATTTTAGCGGGGACGGGGAATGAGCAGTTCTTC
>TRBD1|TRBJ1-5|TRBV5-6|-
CASSRGQGHQPQHF
TGTGCCAGCAGCCGCGGACAGGGGCATCAGCCCCAGCATTTT